A single sample is the source of the 19 T cell receptor beta chains below, sequenced in a study of OX40 agonist ivuxolimab in advanced cancers. Here immunoSEQ multiplex PCR was the method, and the copy in TCRdb shows in-frame clones only, minus some. The table has about 95,000 clones, around 85% seen once. Here the sequenced sample was CD4+ or CD8+ T cells sorted from blood, taken in a trial of the OX40 agonist ivuxolimab. Receptor source: an adult with an advanced solid tumor such as melanoma, head and neck, liver or kidney cancer.

The chain employs TRBV9 and TRBJ2-7; TRBD2 might be the D (6 bases). The CDR3 runs 14 residues. CDR1 is SGDLS, CDR2 YYNGEE, per germline. Trimming stripped 2 bases from V and 4 bases from J, with 13 bases between. The CDR3, as DNA: TGTGCCAGCAGCGTGACGACTAGTACGTACGAGCAGTACTTC. Amino acid sequence: CASSVTTSTYEQYF.

The chain couples TRBV11-2 to TRBJ2-7, with 12 bases fitting TRBD2. Trimming took 6 bases from V and 7 from J; bases not matched to a gene: 10. Germline CDR1 is SGHAT and CDR2 is FQNNGV. This CDR3 contains 15 residues. In DNA, the CDR3 is TGTGCCAGCAGTTCCAACCGACTAGCGGGAGTTGAGCAGTACTTC. Its protein product is CASSSNRLAGVEQYF.

This chain uses TRBV7-9 with TRBJ2-1; D ambiguous. V was clipped by 1 base and J by 7 bases, with 17 bases between them. This CDR3 has 16 residues. Germline V CDR1 and CDR2: SEHNR, FQNEAQ (reference sequence). CDR3 protein: CASSLGVYDSSNEQFF. For the CDR3, the DNA is TGTGCCAGCAGCTTAGGAGTTTACGATTCCTCTAATGAGCAGTTCTTC.

This chain connects TRBV6-5 to TRBJ1-5; 8 bases match TRBD1. The ends lost 8 bases at V and 5 bases at J; junction bases unmatched: 8. Germline V CDR1 and CDR2: MNHEY, SVGAGI. The CDR3 is 14 amino acids. The CDR3 reads CASAEQGAYQPQHF. The CDR3, as DNA: TGTGCCAGCGCAGAGCAGGGGGCATATCAGCCCCAGCATTTT.

The J gene is TRBJ2-5, the V gene TRBV5-1; 9 positions match TRBD2. TRBJ2-7 explains the end of the DNA better; the J call may be wrong. CDR3 size: 15 residues. Germline-derived CDR1 and CDR2 are SGHRS and YFSETQ. CDR3 protein: CASSLDLAGSYEQYF. DNA of the CDR3: TGCGCCAGCAGCTTGGATCTAGCGGGGTCCTACGAGCAGTACTTC.

The chain is built from TRBV6-5 and TRBJ2-7, with 7 bases matching TRBD1. The CDR3 sequence is 14 residues long. The trim removed 5 bases at V and 3 bases at J, leaving 7 bases unmatched. The germline V gene has CDR1 MNHEY and CDR2 SVGAGI. The CDR3 DNA is TGTGCCAGCAGTCACCGGGACAGCTTCTACGAGCAGTACTTC. Protein sequence: CASSHRDSFYEQYF.

This clone was counted a few times. The rearrangement joins TRBV10-3 to TRBJ2-1; TRBD2 might be the D (5 bases). Per germline, CDR1 ENHRY and CDR2 SYGVKD. Trimming stripped 6 bases from V and 8 bases from J, with 14 bases between. This CDR3 region has 13 residues. CDR3 residues: CAIRAGGLDEQFF. In nucleotides, the CDR3 is TGTGCCATCAGGGCAGGAGGCTTGGATGAGCAGTTCTTC.

The V gene is TRBV27, the J gene TRBJ2-7; D unresolved. The CDR3 spans 16 residues. CDR1 MNHEY and CDR2 SMNVEV come from the germline V gene (reference sequence). Between the trimmed V and J ends, which lost 7 bases and 3 bases, there was a span of 22 bases. The CDR3 loop reads CASTLTARTNVYEQYF. The CDR3 nucleotides read TGTGCCAGCACCCTTACGGCGAGAACAAACGTCTACGAGCAGTACTTC.

The chain links TRBV18 to TRBJ2-3; no reliable D call. The CDR3 loop spans 15 amino acids. The V gene lost 3 bases and the J gene lost 2 bases, with 12 bases spanning the gap. Germline V gene sequence: CDR1 KGHSH, CDR2 LQKENI. The CDR3 sequence is CASSPSSSATDTQYF. The CDR3 bases are TGTGCCAGCTCACCTAGCTCCAGCGCCACAGATACGCAGTATTTT. Full variable domain (rest looked up from reference TRBV18 and TRBJ2-3): NAGVMQNPRHLVRRRGQEARLRCSPMKGHSHVYWYRQLPEEGLKFMVYLQKENIIDESGMPKERFSAEFPKEGPSILRIQQVVRGDSAAYFCASSPSSSATDTQYFGPGTRLTVL.

This chain links TRBV30 with TRBJ1-1; possibly TRBD1 for D (5 bases). This CDR3 is built from 13 residues. Germline V gene lookup returns CDR1 GTSNPN and CDR2 SVGIG (reference sequence). Trimming cost V 4 bases and J 3 bases, with 12 bases left between them. For the CDR3, the DNA is TGTGCCTGGACCAAAACGGGGGACACTGAAGCTTTCTTT. This sequence encodes CAWTKTGDTEAFF.

The chain has TRBV10-1 and TRBJ2-2; no clear D gene. The CDR3 has 12 residues. The germline CDR1 and CDR2 sequences are WNHNN and SYGVQD (reference sequence). V lost 2 bases, J lost 8 bases, and 6 bases lay in between. The CDR3 is CASSEVPGELFF. The CDR3 DNA follows: TGCGCCAGCAGTGAGGTTCCGGGGGAGCTGTTTTTT.

The chain has TRBV21-1 and TRBJ1-5. TRBV21-1 is labeled a pseudogene. The CDR3 totals 14 residues. The CDR3 loop reads CASSKVGEDQPQHF. In DNA form, the CDR3 reads TGTGCCAGCAGCAAAGTTGGAGAAGATCAGCCCCAGCATTTT.

V usage is TRBV5-6 and J usage is TRBJ2-3; D may be TRBD2 (6 bases). The CDR3 is 14 residues long. V was cut by 4 bases and J by 2 bases, with 11 bases left in between. CDR1 is SGHDT and CDR2 is YYEEEE in the germline V gene. Here the CDR3 DNA reads TGTGCCAGCAGCCGGGGGATTGACACAGATACGCAGTATTTT. Amino acid sequence: CASSRGIDTDTQYF.

The CDR3 DNA follows: TGTGCCAGCAGTCCGCCGACGGAGACCTCTGGAAACACCATATATTTT. The encoded protein is CASSPPTETSGNTIYF. This chain joins TRBV28 and TRBJ1-3, with D hard to call. V was trimmed by 5 bases and J by 0 bases, leaving 14 bases between them. In germline, CDR1 is MDHEN, CDR2 SYDVKM. This CDR3 has 16 amino acids.

The V call is TRBV4-2, the J call TRBJ2-7, with D possibly matching TRBD1 (5 bases). CDR1 is LGHNA and CDR2 is YNFKEQ in the germline V gene. This CDR3 is 16 amino acids long. Trimming cost V 3 bases and J 2 bases, with 17 bases left between them. CDR3 in amino acids: CASSHAANRKTYEQYF. The CDR3 DNA reads as TGTGCCAGCAGCCACGCTGCGAACAGGAAAACCTACGAGCAGTACTTC.

The rearrangement joins TRBV7-9 to TRBJ2-1, with 9 bases matching TRBD2. V shed 4 bases, J shed 7 bases, and the junction held 17 bases outside the gene matches. Germline V gene sequence: CDR1 SEHNR, CDR2 FQNEAQ (reference sequence). The length of the CDR3 is 18 residues. CDR3 amino acids: CASSSTPQRAGGGNEQFF. The CDR3 region has the DNA TGTGCCAGCAGCTCAACACCCCAAAGAGCGGGAGGCGGGAATGAGCAGTTCTTC. The entire variable domain, with the rest obtained from reference TRBV7-9 and TRBJ2-1, is as follows: DTGVSQNPRHKITKRGQNVTFRCDPISEHNRLYWYRQTLGQGPEFLTYFQNEAQLEKSRLLSDRFSAERPKGSFSTLEIQRTEQGDSAMYLCASSSTPQRAGGGNEQFFGPGTRLTVL.

V and J are TRBV10-3 and TRBJ2-7; 10 nucleotides line up with TRBD1. V trimming: 6 bases; J trimming: 4 bases; junction bases outside the gene matches: 6. This CDR3 is 14 amino acids long. Germline assignment: CDR1 ENHRY and CDR2 SYGVKD. CDR3 sequence reads: CAISGDRGGYEQYF. The CDR3 nucleotides read TGTGCCATCAGCGGGGACAGGGGCGGTTACGAGCAGTACTTC.

The rearrangement joins TRBV11-2 to TRBJ1-2; unclear D gene. Germline CDR1 is SGHAT and CDR2 is FQNNGV. The CDR3 sequence is 14 residues long. The V end lost 1 base, the J end lost 8 bases, and 14 bases lay between the germline ends. For the CDR3, the DNA is TGTGCCAGCAGCTTAGTCGGCAGCGCGAGGGGCTACACCTTC. Its translation: CASSLVGSARGYTF. Supplemented by reference TRBV11-2 and TRBJ1-2, the full variable domain reads EAGVAQSPRYKIIEKRQSVAFWCNPISGHATLYWYQQILGQGPKLLIQFQNNGVVDDSQLPKDRFSAERLKGVDSTLKIQPAKLEDSAVYLCASSLVGSARGYTFGSGTRLTVV.

The chain links TRBV2 to TRBJ2-7, with D unclear. Trimming took off 0 bases at V and 3 bases at J, with 6 bases between the two ends. The CDR3 spans 13 residues. Germline loops: CDR1 SNHLY, CDR2 FYNNEI. DNA for the CDR3: TGTGCCAGCAGTGAAGCGAGCTTCTACGAGCAGTACTTC. Residues: CASSEASFYEQYF.